The next 15 T cell receptor beta chains were all read from a single sample in a study of blood T cells in healthy people across ages. For the second PCR, which ran for about 7 to 11 cycles, a sample-barcoded 5' primer and a J-beta primer mix were used. TCRdb called the 5' RACE reads again in MiXCR, with one record for every CDR3 protein. The sample includes about 1.1 million distinct CDR3 sequences, 35% to 40% of them seen just once. The sample comprised blood. Source of these receptors: a man between 18 and 29 years old in good health.

The sample holds a few counts of this clonotype. The chain combines TRBV20-1 with TRBJ1-2; D not certain. V lost 2 bases, J lost 6 bases, and 10 bases lay in between. This CDR3 has 12 amino acids. CDR1 DFQATT and CDR2 SNEGSKA come from the germline V gene (reference sequence). The CDR3, as DNA: TGCAGTGCTAGACCCTGGGAACATGGCTACACCTTC. This sequence encodes CSARPWEHGYTF.

V usage is TRBV5-1 and J usage is TRBJ2-3; the match to TRBD1 covers 7 bases. Germline assignment: CDR1 SGHRS and CDR2 YFSETQ. The CDR3 runs 13 residues. The V gene end was trimmed by 6 bases and the J gene end by 4 bases; junction bases not matched to a gene: 5. The CDR3 sequence: CASNGQVADTQYF. CDR3 DNA sequence: TGCGCCAGCAACGGACAGGTGGCAGATACGCAGTATTTT.

This clonotype has ten or more counts. V and J are TRBV7-2 and TRBJ2-1; no definite D call. The CDR3 totals 14 residues. V was cut by 3 bases and J by 0 bases, with 6 bases left in between. Germline CDR1 reads SGHTA; CDR2 reads FQGNSA. The CDR3 DNA reads as TGTGCCAGCAGCTTGGACGGCTCCTACAATGAGCAGTTCTTC. Translating gives CASSLDGSYNEQFF.

The chain combines TRBV15 with TRBJ1-1; 7 positions match TRBD1. The CDR3 runs to 15 residues. J lost 6 bases, V lost 4 bases, and 11 bases had no gene match. In germline, CDR1 is LNHNV, CDR2 YYDKDF (reference sequence). The CDR3 region is CATSNTLTGSAEAFF. In DNA, the CDR3 is TGTGCCACCAGCAACACGCTGACAGGGAGTGCTGAAGCTTTCTTT.

The V gene is TRBV14, the J gene TRBJ2-5, with D perhaps assigned TRBD1 or TRBD2 (5 bases each). The V gene's germline CDR1 is SGHDN and CDR2 FVKESK. The CDR3 totals 17 residues. Trimming removed 1 base from V and 5 bases from J, with 20 bases in between. CDR3 sequence (DNA): TGTGCCAGCAGCCAAGTTTGGGGGAGTCTTACAGATGAGACCCAGTACTTC. Its translation is CASSQVWGSLTDETQYF.

The chain employs TRBV20-1 and TRBJ1-1, with D possibly being TRBD1 (5 bases). V lost 3 bases and J lost 0, with 11 bases in between. CDR1 DFQATT and CDR2 SNEGSKA come from the germline V gene (reference sequence). The CDR3 length is 14 residues. Written as DNA, the CDR3 is TGCAGTGCTAGCTTCCCGGGGGTGAACACTGAAGCTTTCTTT. Translated: CSASFPGVNTEAFF.

V is TRBV7-2 and J is TRBJ1-6, with TRBD1 matching 7 bases. The CDR3 has 16 residues. The germline gives CDR1 SGHTA, CDR2 FQGNSA. With 2 bases clipped from V and 4 bases from J, the junction kept 5 bases outside the gene matches. The CDR3 sequence is CASSLRQGPYNSPLHF. CDR3 nucleotides: TGTGCCAGCAGCTTACGACAGGGCCCATATAATTCACCCCTCCACTTT.

The table lists this clonotype with many counts. J is TRBJ1-2 and V is TRBV9; the D is unclear. With 0 bases removed from V and 1 base from J, the gap between germline ends came to 10 bases. CDR1 SGDLS and CDR2 YYNGEE come from the germline V gene. The length of the CDR3 is 15 residues. The CDR3 loop reads CASSVGVSDNYGYTF. The CDR3 nucleotides read TGTGCCAGCAGCGTAGGAGTTTCGGATAACTATGGCTACACCTTC.

This sequence joins TRBV29-1 and TRBJ1-1, with D unresolved. The CDR3 consists of 15 residues. Germline loops: CDR1 SQVTM, CDR2 ANQGSEA. Deletions cut 2 bases from V and 5 bases from J, with 18 bases between. In DNA form, the CDR3 reads TGCAGCGTTGAATTGAGGAAGGAGACTTGGACTGAAGCTTTCTTT. This sequence encodes CSVELRKETWTEAFF.

The chain employs TRBV10-3 and TRBJ2-5, with TRBD1 as a possible D gene (6 bases). Per germline, CDR1 ENHRY and CDR2 SYGVKD. CDR3 length: 13 amino acids. The germline V and J ends were trimmed by 7 bases and 4 bases, with 13 bases remaining between them. The chain's CDR3 is CAITGAVGETQYF. CDR3 DNA sequence: TGTGCCATCACAGGGGCGGTAGGAGAGACCCAGTACTTC.

The chain links TRBV10-3 to TRBJ1-1; no firm D call. The CDR3 length is 15 residues. CDR1 is ENHRY, CDR2 SYGVKD, per germline. Trimming pared 5 bases from V and 4 bases from J, leaving 17 bases between. The DNA of the CDR3 is TGTGCCATCAGTCGTCAAGGGTCCTTGAGCACTGAAGCTTTCTTT. Its protein product is CAISRQGSLSTEAFF.

CDR3 DNA sequence: TGCGCCAGCAGCAGTGAATACGTTAATGAAAAACTGTTTTTT. It yields the protein CASSSEYVNEKLFF. The chain uses TRBV5-1 and TRBJ1-4; D is unclear. The V and J ends lost 4 bases and 4 bases respectively, with 11 bases between them. Germline CDR1 and CDR2: SGHRS and YFSETQ. CDR3 size: 14 residues.

This clonotype was found many times. The chain is built from TRBV12-3 or TRBV12-4 and TRBJ1-2; 7 positions agree with TRBD1. The CDR3 is 15 residues long. V gave up 5 bases and J gave up 1 base; unmatched junction bases: 7. The CDR3 is CASSAPGQSNYGYTF. Written as DNA, the CDR3 is TGTGCCAGCAGTGCTCCGGGACAGAGTAACTATGGCTACACCTTC.

The CDR3 protein is CASSVGGNPNEQFF. The CDR3 DNA is TGTGCCAGCAGCGTAGGGGGCAATCCAAATGAGCAGTTCTTC. The rearrangement links TRBV9 to TRBJ2-1; D is possibly TRBD1 (5 bases). The germline V and J ends were trimmed by 0 bases and 7 bases, with 11 bases remaining between them. Germline CDR1 SGDLS, CDR2 YYNGEE. There are 14 residues in the CDR3.

This sequence joins TRBV7-2 and TRBJ1-1; D not resolved. The CDR3 spans 12 residues. V lost 6 bases and J 7 bases, leaving 12 bases between the germline ends. Per germline, CDR1 SGHTA and CDR2 FQGNSA. The DNA of the CDR3 is TGTGCCAGCAGACTAGGCGGTAATGAAGCTTTCTTT. It yields the protein CASRLGGNEAFF. Supplemented by reference TRBV7-2 and TRBJ1-1, the full variable domain reads GAGVSQSPSNKVTEKGKDVELRCDPISGHTALYWYRQSLGQGLEFLIYFQGNSAPDKSGLPSDRFSAERTGGSVSTLTIQRTQQEDSAVYLCASRLGGNEAFFGQGTRLTVV.